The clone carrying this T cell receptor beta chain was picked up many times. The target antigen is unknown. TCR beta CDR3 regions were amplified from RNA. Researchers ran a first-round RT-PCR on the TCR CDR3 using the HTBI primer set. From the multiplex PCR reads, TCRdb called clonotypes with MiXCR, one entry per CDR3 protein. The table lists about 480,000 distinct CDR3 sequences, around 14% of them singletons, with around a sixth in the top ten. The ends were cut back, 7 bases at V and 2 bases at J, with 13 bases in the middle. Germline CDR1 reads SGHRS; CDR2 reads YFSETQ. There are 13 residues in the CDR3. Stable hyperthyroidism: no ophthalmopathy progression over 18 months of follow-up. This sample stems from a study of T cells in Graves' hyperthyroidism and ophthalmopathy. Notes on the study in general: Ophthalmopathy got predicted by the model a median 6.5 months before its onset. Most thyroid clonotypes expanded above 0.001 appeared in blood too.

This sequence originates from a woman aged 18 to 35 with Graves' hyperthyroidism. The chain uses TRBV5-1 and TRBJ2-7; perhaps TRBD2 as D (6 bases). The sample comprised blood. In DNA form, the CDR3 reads TGCGCCAGCGGAACGGGAGAGGCCTACGAGCAGTACTTC. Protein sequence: CASGTGEAYEQYF.